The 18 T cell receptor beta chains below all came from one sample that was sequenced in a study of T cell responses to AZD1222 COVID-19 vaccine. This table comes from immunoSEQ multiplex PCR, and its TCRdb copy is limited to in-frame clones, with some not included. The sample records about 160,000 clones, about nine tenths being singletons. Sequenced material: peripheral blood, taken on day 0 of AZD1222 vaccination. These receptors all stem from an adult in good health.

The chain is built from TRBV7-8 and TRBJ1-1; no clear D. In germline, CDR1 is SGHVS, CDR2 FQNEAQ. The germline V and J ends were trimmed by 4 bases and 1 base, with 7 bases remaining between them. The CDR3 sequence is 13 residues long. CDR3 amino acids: CASSSYRNTEAFF. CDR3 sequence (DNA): TGTGCCAGCAGCTCTTACAGGAACACTGAAGCTTTCTTT.

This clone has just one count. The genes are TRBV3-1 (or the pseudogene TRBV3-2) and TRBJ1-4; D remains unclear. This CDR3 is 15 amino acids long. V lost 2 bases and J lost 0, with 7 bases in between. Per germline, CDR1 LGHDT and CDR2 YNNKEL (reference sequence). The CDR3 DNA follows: TGTGCCAGCAGCCAAAGGAGCTCAACTAATGAAAAACTGTTTTTT. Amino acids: CASSQRSSTNEKLFF.

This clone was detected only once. Written as DNA, the CDR3 is TGTGCCAGCACCCGGGGCAGTGGCACTGAAGCTTTCTTT. It yields the protein CASTRGSGTEAFF. The chain carries TRBV6-5 and TRBJ1-1; tentatively, D is TRBD1 (5 bases). There are 13 residues in the CDR3. CDR1 and CDR2 from the germline V gene are MNHEY and SVGAGI. V was shortened by 7 bases and J by 4 bases, with 13 bases between the two germline ends.

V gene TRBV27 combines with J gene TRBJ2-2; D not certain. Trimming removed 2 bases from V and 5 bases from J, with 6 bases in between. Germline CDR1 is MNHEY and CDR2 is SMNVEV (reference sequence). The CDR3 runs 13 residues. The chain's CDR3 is CASSLIRTGELFF. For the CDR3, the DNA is TGTGCCAGCAGTTTAATCAGGACCGGGGAGCTGTTTTTT.

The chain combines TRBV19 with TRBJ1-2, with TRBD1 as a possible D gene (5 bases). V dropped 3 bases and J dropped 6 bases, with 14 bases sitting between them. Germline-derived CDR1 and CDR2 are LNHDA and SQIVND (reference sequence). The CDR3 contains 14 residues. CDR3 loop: CASSIDGGGDGYTF. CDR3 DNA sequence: TGTGCCAGTAGTATCGATGGTGGAGGGGATGGCTACACCTTC.

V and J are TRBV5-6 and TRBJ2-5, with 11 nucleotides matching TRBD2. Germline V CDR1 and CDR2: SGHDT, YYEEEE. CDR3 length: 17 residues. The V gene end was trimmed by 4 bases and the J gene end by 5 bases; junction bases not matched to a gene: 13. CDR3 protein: CASSPLGSGRAVETQYF. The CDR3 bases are TGTGCCAGCAGCCCACTGGGTAGCGGGAGGGCCGTGGAGACCCAGTACTTC.

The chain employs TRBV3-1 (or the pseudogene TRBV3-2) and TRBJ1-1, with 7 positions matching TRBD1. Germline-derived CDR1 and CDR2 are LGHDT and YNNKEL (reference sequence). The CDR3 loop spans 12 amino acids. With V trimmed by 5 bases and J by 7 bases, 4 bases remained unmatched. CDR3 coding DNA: TGTGCCAGCAGCAGGGGGCAGTTTGAAGCTTTCTTT. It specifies CASSRGQFEAFF.

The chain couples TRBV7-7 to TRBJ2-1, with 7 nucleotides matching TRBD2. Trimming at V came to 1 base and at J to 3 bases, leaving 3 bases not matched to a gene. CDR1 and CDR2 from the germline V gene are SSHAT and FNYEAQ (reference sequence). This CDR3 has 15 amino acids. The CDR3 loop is CASSLDGEGYNEQFF. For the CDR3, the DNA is TGTGCCAGCAGCTTAGACGGGGAGGGCTACAATGAGCAGTTCTTC.

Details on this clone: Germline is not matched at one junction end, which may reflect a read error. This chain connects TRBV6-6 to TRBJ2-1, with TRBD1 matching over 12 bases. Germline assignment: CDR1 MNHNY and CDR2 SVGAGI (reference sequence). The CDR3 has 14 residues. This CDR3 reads CASSYSGTGGLRIF. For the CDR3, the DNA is TGTGCCAGCAGTTACTCCGGGACAGGGGGCCTTAGGATCTTC.

The CDR3 protein is CASSLDRGRSSNYGYTF. The CDR3 DNA reads TGCGCCAGCAGCCTTGACAGGGGGCGATCCTCTAACTATGGCTACACCTTC. The chain is built from TRBV5-1 and TRBJ1-2, with 10 bases matching TRBD1. The CDR3 has 17 residues. The germline gives CDR1 SGHRS, CDR2 YFSETQ. V dropped 4 bases and J dropped 0; count of bases not matched to a gene: 9.

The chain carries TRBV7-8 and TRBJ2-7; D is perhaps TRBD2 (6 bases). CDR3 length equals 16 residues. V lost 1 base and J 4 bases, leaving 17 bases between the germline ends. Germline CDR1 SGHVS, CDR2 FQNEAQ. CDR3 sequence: CASSLGGVGDPYEQYF. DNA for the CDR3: TGTGCCAGCAGCTTAGGGGGGGTAGGGGACCCTTACGAGCAGTACTTC. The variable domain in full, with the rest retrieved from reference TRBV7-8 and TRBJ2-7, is GAGVSQSPRYKVAKRGQDVALRCDPISGHVSLFWYQQALGQGPEFLTYFQNEAQLDKSGLPSDRFFAERPEGSVSTLKIQRTQQEDSAVYLCASSLGGVGDPYEQYFGPGTRLTVT.

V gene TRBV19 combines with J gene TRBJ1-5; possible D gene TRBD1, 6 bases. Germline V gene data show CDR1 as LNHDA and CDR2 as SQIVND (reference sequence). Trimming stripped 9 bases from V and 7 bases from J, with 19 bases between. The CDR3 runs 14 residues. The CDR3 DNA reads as TGTGCCAGCTCAAAGGACAGCTTAAGGCAGCCCCAGCATTTT. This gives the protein CASSKDSLRQPQHF.

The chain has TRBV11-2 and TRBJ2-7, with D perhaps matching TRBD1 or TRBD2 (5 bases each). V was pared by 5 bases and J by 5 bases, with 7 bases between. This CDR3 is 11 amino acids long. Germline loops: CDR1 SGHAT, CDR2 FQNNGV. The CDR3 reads CASSRDHEQYF. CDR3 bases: TGTGCCAGCAGCCGGGACCACGAGCAGTACTTC.

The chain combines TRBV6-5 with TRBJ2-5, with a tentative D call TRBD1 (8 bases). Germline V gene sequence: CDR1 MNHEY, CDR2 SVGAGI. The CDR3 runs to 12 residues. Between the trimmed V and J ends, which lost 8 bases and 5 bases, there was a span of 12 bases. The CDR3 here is CASDRGGETQYF. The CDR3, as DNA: TGTGCCAGCGACAGGGGAGGGGAGACCCAGTACTTC.

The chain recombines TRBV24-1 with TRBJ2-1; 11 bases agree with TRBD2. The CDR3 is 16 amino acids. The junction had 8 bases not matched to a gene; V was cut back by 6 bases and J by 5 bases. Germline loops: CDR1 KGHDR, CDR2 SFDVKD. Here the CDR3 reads CATSPIAGGEDNEQFF. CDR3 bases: TGTGCCACCAGTCCCATAGCGGGAGGGGAGGACAATGAGCAGTTCTTC.

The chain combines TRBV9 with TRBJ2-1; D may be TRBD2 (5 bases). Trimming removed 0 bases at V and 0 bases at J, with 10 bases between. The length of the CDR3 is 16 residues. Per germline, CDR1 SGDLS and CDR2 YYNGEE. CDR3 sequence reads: CASSVGTLDSYNEQFF. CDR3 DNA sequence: TGTGCCAGCAGCGTAGGGACTCTAGACTCCTACAATGAGCAGTTCTTC.

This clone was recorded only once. The CDR3 is CASTYDGTGPSGSNQPQHF. The CDR3 DNA reads TGTGCCAGTACCTACGATGGGACAGGGCCCTCTGGGAGCAATCAGCCCCAGCATTTT. The chain recombines TRBV19 with TRBJ1-5, with TRBD1 identical over 9 bases. Germline CDR1 is LNHDA and CDR2 is SQIVND (reference sequence). Losses at the gene ends were 7 bases for V and 1 base for J; bases not matched to a gene: 17. The CDR3 spans 19 residues. Drawing the rest from reference TRBV19 and TRBJ1-5, the complete variable domain is DGGITQSPKYLFRKEGQNVTLSCEQNLNHDAMYWYRQDPGQGLRLIYYSQIVNDFQKGDIAEGYSVSREKKESFPLTVTSAQKNPTAFYLCASTYDGTGPSGSNQPQHFGDGTRLSIL.

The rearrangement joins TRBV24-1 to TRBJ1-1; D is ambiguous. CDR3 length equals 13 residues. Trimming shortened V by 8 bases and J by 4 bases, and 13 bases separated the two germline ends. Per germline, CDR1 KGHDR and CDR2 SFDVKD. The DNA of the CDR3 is TGTGCCACCAAAGCAGGATGGAGCACTGAAGCTTTCTTT. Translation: CATKAGWSTEAFF.